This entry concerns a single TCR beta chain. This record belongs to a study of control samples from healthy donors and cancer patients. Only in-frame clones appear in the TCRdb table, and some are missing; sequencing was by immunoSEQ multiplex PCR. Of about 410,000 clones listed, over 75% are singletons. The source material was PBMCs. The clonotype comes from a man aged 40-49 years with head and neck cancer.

DNA of the CDR3: TGTGCCAGCAGCCCCAAGGGGGCGCAGAACACTGAAGCTTTCTTT. Protein product: CASSPKGAQNTEAFF. The V call is TRBV5-6, the J call TRBJ1-1, with 7 positions matching TRBD1. V lost 4 bases, J lost 1 base, and 7 bases stayed unmatched. CDR1 SGHDT and CDR2 YYEEEE come from the germline V gene. The CDR3 contains 15 residues. Full variable domain (outside the CDR3, taken from reference TRBV5-6 and TRBJ1-1): DAGVTQSPTHLIKTRGQQVTLRCSPKSGHDTVSWYQQALGQGPQFIFQYYEEEERQRGNFPDRFSGHQFPNYSSELNVNALLLGDSALYLCASSPKGAQNTEAFFGQGTRLTVV.